Each of the 15 T cell receptor delta chains below was sequenced from the same sample in a study of gamma-delta chains in newborns, infants, children. TCRdb re-processed the reads using CATT. The repertoire holds some 5,000 delta-chain clones, about 5% seen once, with 9.5% to 13% in the top ten. The sequencing sample was made of blood. The receptors originated from a child who was a newborn, infant or young child, either healthy, febrile or measles-vaccinated (not recorded which).

Sample share makes this clone medium-sized. The gene calls are TRDV2 and TRDJ3, with 13 bases matching TRDD3. The V gene end was trimmed by 0 bases and the J gene end by 0 bases; junction bases not matched to a gene: 10. The CDR3 runs to 22 residues. Germline values: CDR1 GEAIGNYY, CDR2 EKD. As DNA, the CDR3 is TGTGCCTGTGACACCGTTCGACTGGGGGATACGGAAAGCTCCTGGGACACCCGACAGATGTTTTTC. This codes for CACDTVRLGDTESSWDTRQMFF.

This clone is deemed medium-sized. This chain links TRDV1 with TRDJ1; TRDD3 agrees at 10 bases. Germline CDR1 is TSWWSYY and CDR2 is QGS. This CDR3 is built from 18 residues. Unmatched junction bases numbered 11, after V lost 4 bases and J lost 0 bases. The CDR3 loop is CALGVPSTGGLYTDKLIF. The CDR3 DNA follows: TGTGCTCTTGGGGTTCCTAGTACTGGGGGATTATACACCGATAAACTCATCTTT.

This clone is termed medium-sized. The chain's CDR3 is CACDVLGDDKLIF. The CDR3 DNA follows: TGTGCCTGTGACGTACTGGGGGACGATAAACTCATCTTT. The chain uses TRDV2 and TRDJ1; 9 nucleotides align to TRDD3. This CDR3 region has 13 residues. Trimming removed 3 bases from V and 4 bases from J; junction bases left unmatched: 2. In germline, CDR1 is GEAIGNYY, CDR2 EKD.

This clone is labeled medium-sized. Other DNA sequences in the sample encode the same CDR3. The genes are TRDV2 and TRDJ1; 10 nucleotides agree with TRDD3. The CDR3 has 14 amino acids. The germline V gene has CDR1 GEAIGNYY and CDR2 EKD. The V gene end was trimmed by 0 bases and the J gene end by 3 bases; junction bases not matched to a gene: 0. The CDR3 coding sequence is TGTGCCTGTGACACCGGGGGATACGCCGATAAACTCATCTTT. Translation gives CACDTGGYADKLIF.

A few counts support this clone. The chain employs TRDV2 and TRDJ3; 12 positions match TRDD3. This CDR3 region has 21 residues. Germline V gene data show CDR1 as GEAIGNYY and CDR2 as EKD. After removal of 0 bases from V and 2 bases from J, the junction contained 10 bases not matched to a gene. CDR3 DNA: TGTGCCTGTGACACCGTGAAATCTGGGGGATACGCCCCCTGGGACACCCGACAGATGTTTTTC. This codes for CACDTVKSGGYAPWDTRQMFF.

Worth noting for this clone: The TCRdb protein comes from a much larger clone and disagrees with this DNA's translation at residue 7, likely due to a read error; the protein given here is derived from the DNA. The chain is built from TRDV2 and TRDJ2; the D gene is possibly TRDD3 (5 bases). Germline CDR1 reads GEAIGNYY; CDR2 reads EKD. The V end was cut by 0 bases, the J end by 2 bases, with 6 bases between. The CDR3 is made up of 14 amino acids. The CDR3 DNA is TGTGCCTGTGACACCGGGGAATTGACAGCACAACTCTTCTTT. Protein product: CACDTGELTAQLFF.

This clone was seen a few times. Other DNA variants within this sample encode the same CDR3. The chain uses TRDV2 and TRDJ3; 8 nucleotides align to TRDD3. The CDR3 loop spans 19 amino acids. Per germline, CDR1 GEAIGNYY and CDR2 EKD. V lost 0 bases and J lost 0; bases outside the gene matches: 6. As DNA, the CDR3 is TGTGCCTGTGACACCGTACTGGGGGCAAGCTCCTGGGACACCCGACAGATGTTTTTC. It translates to CACDTVLGASSWDTRQMFF.

A few counts support this clone. The genes are TRDV2 and TRDJ2; 7 nucleotides line up with TRDD3. Looked up from germline, CDR1 is GEAIGNYY and CDR2 is EKD. V was pared by 3 bases and J by 0 bases, with 18 bases of the junction left unmatched. CDR3 length: 20 amino acids. The CDR3, as DNA: TGTGCCTGTGACTCTATGACTGGACTGGGGATCCAAGCTTTGACAGCACAACTCTTCTTT. Encoded protein: CACDSMTGLGIQALTAQLFF.

This clone was detected only a few times. TCRdb's listed protein matches a much larger clone and diverges from this DNA's translation at residue 8, likely through a read error; the protein shown comes from the DNA. V usage is TRDV2 and J usage is TRDJ2; D perhaps matches TRDD3 (6 bases). The CDR3 is made up of 14 amino acids. Germline V gene data show CDR1 as GEAIGNYY and CDR2 as EKD. V lost 4 bases and J 4 bases, leaving 12 bases between the germline ends. Written as DNA, the CDR3 is TGTGCCTGTGATCTTCTGGGGAAGACAGCACAACTCTTCTTT. Translating it yields CACDLLGKTAQLFF.

This rearrangement joins TRDV2 to TRDJ1; 11 bases map to TRDD3. The CDR3 runs to 15 residues. Germline V gene lookup returns CDR1 GEAIGNYY and CDR2 EKD. V lost 3 bases and J lost 0; bases outside the gene matches: 2. As DNA, the CDR3 is TGTGCCTGTGACTGGGGGATACGGTACACCGATAAACTCATCTTT. Encoded protein: CACDWGIRYTDKLIF.

To note about this clone: Being one base from a much bigger clone, this may be a read error. The chain is built from TRDV2 and TRDJ1, with TRDD3 matching 8 bases. Germline trimming cut 2 bases from V and 0 bases from J; bases unmatched to any gene: 7. The CDR3 length is 16 residues. Per germline, CDR1 GEAIGNYY and CDR2 EKD. CDR3 amino acids: CACDILGGTDTDKLIF. Here the CDR3 DNA reads TGTGCCTGTGACATACTGGGGGGTACCGACACCGATAAACTCATCTTT.

The table lists this clone with a few counts. One junction end disagrees with the germline gene, perhaps due to a read error. Other DNA sequences in the sample encode the same CDR3. The J gene is TRDJ1, the V gene TRDV1; TRDD3 is a possible D gene (7 bases). The CDR3 runs 23 residues. From germline, CDR1 is TSWWSYY and CDR2 QGS. This CDR3 reads CALGDPRSFPRAYWGPYTDKLIF. The CDR3 DNA reads as TGTGCCCTTGGGGACCCCAGATCCTTCCCACGAGCGTACTGGGGACCGTACACCGATAAACTCATCTTT.

The CDR3 region is CACDTALPSSWDTRQMFF. In DNA, the CDR3 is TGTGCCTGTGACACCGCACTGCCCAGCTCCTGGGACACCCGACAGATGTTTTTC. The chain is built from TRDV2 and TRDJ3; D is unresolved. Germline lookup yields CDR1 GEAIGNYY and CDR2 EKD. V was clipped by 0 bases and J by 0 bases, with 11 bases between them. CDR3 size: 18 residues.

The chain has TRDV2 and TRDJ3, with TRDD3 matching 13 bases. The CDR3 spans 18 residues. V gave up 5 bases and J gave up 1 base; unmatched junction bases: 4. The germline gives CDR1 GEAIGNYY, CDR2 EKD. The CDR3 sequence is CACGTGGYGSWDTRQMFF. DNA of the CDR3: TGTGCCTGTGGCACTGGGGGATACGGGTCCTGGGACACCCGACAGATGTTTTTC.

This clone was seen only a few times. This may stem from a read error, because a much larger clone lies one nucleotide away. The sample contains more than one DNA sequence encoding this CDR3. The chain employs TRDV2 and TRDJ3, with 8 bases matching TRDD3. Trimming cost V 2 bases and J 0 bases; bases outside gene matches: 5. Germline CDR1 reads GEAIGNYY; CDR2 reads EKD. CDR3 length: 18 amino acids. CDR3 DNA sequence: TGTGCCTGTGACAATACTGGGGGTTACTCCTGGGACACCCGACAGATGTTTTTC. This translates into CACDNTGGYSWDTRQMFF.